The 18 T cell receptor beta chains below all came from one sample that was sequenced in a study of cytomegalovirus exposure and HLA in healthy donors. Use of 60 Vbeta and 13 Jbeta primers characterized the PCR. TCRdb's table, derived via immunoSEQ multiplex PCR, lists solely in-frame clones and lacks some. The table has about 160,000 clones, 70% to 85% seen once. The material sequenced was PBMCs. The source of these receptors is a young man in good health and CMV-seropositive.

The V and J genes are TRBV6-6 and TRBJ2-5, with D uncertain. The length of the CDR3 is 12 residues. The ends were cut back, 6 bases at V and 5 bases at J, with 10 bases in the middle. Germline CDR1 is MNHNY and CDR2 is SVGAGI (reference sequence). For the CDR3, the DNA is TGTGCCAGCAGCAACCCGGTTGAGACCCAGTACTTC. Its protein product is CASSNPVETQYF.

The chain employs TRBV6-5 and TRBJ2-3, with 8 bases lining up with TRBD2. Germline V lookup: CDR1 MNHEY, CDR2 SVGAGI. The CDR3 runs 16 residues. V trimming: 1 base; J trimming: 1 base; junction bases outside the gene matches: 4. The CDR3 DNA sequence: TGTGCCAGCAGTTACTACGGGGGGGCTGGCACAGATACGCAGTATTTT. Residues: CASSYYGGAGTDTQYF.

The gene calls are TRBV5-4 and TRBJ2-1, with TRBD2 identical over 9 bases. The trim removed 4 bases at V and 1 base at J, leaving 12 bases unmatched. The CDR3 has 18 amino acids. Per the germline V gene, CDR1 is SGHNT and CDR2 is YYREEE (reference sequence). The CDR3 region has the DNA TGTGCCAGCAGCCTGGCGGCTAGCGGGGACCCGTCCTACAATGAGCAGTTCTTC. It yields the protein CASSLAASGDPSYNEQFF.

This chain connects TRBV28 to TRBJ2-5; 10 positions match TRBD1. This CDR3 region has 14 residues. Per the germline V gene, CDR1 is MDHEN and CDR2 is SYDVKM. V was pared by 4 bases and J by 4 bases, with 3 bases of the junction left unmatched. DNA of the CDR3: TGTGCCAGCAGTTCGGGACAGGGGAGAGAGACCCAGTACTTC. Residues: CASSSGQGRETQYF.

The chain has TRBV10-2 and TRBJ2-5; the match to TRBD1 covers 7 bases. Germline loops: CDR1 WSHSY, CDR2 SAAADI. The CDR3 is made up of 14 amino acids. V lost 1 base and J lost 4; bases outside the gene matches: 3. The CDR3: CASSELTGRETQYF. In nucleotides, the CDR3 is TGCGCCAGCAGTGAGTTGACAGGGCGAGAGACCCAGTACTTC.

This chain connects TRBV7-2 to TRBJ2-7, with D unresolved. From germline, CDR1 is SGHTA and CDR2 FQGNSA. This CDR3 is 13 amino acids long. V was clipped by 7 bases and J by 6 bases, with 16 bases between them. CDR3 nucleotides: TGTGCCAGCACACCAAACAGTCATGGCGAGCAGTACTTC. It specifies CASTPNSHGEQYF.

The J gene is TRBJ1-2, the V gene TRBV19, with D unresolved. Per the germline V gene, CDR1 is LNHDA and CDR2 is SQIVND (reference sequence). The CDR3 consists of 16 residues. Trimming took 3 bases from V and 0 from J, leaving 14 bases between them. The CDR3 reads CASSIEEGGSNYGYTF. The CDR3 coding sequence is TGTGCCAGTAGTATTGAGGAGGGTGGCTCTAACTATGGCTACACCTTC.

In this sample, this clone turned up a few times. This rearrangement joins TRBV7-2 to TRBJ1-5; no firm D call. Germline V lookup: CDR1 SGHTA, CDR2 FQGNSA. The V gene lost 5 bases and the J gene lost 2 bases, with 13 bases spanning the gap. The CDR3 runs 15 residues. CDR3 sequence reads: CASSRGGLGNQPQHF. The CDR3 DNA sequence: TGTGCCAGCAGCCGGGGAGGGCTAGGCAATCAGCCCCAGCATTTT.

This clone was counted between two and nine times. The chain links TRBV2 to TRBJ2-2, with D possibly matching TRBD2 (8 bases). The CDR3 totals 15 residues. The germline V and J ends were trimmed by 5 bases and 6 bases, with 16 bases remaining between them. CDR1 and CDR2 (germline): SNHLY, FYNNEI. In DNA form, the CDR3 reads TGTGCCAGCAGTCGGGAGGGGGCTGCCCCCGGGGAGCTGTTTTTT. Its translation is CASSREGAAPGELFF.

This clone was recorded a few times. This chain joins TRBV10-3 and TRBJ2-7; TRBD1 aligns across 7 bases. The V gene end was trimmed by 10 bases and the J gene end by 1 base; junction bases not matched to a gene: 7. Germline loops: CDR1 ENHRY, CDR2 SYGVKD. This CDR3 spans 13 amino acids. This CDR3 reads CATHPDRSYEQYF. DNA of the CDR3: TGTGCCACGCACCCGGACAGGTCCTACGAGCAGTACTTC.

This clone was counted a few times. Other DNA sequences in this sample translate to the same CDR3. The chain recombines TRBV4-1 with TRBJ2-7; possible D gene TRBD2, 5 bases. Trimming took off 1 base at V and 5 bases at J, with 9 bases between the two ends. This CDR3 is built from 13 residues. Per the germline V gene, CDR1 is MGHRA and CDR2 is YSYEKL. The CDR3 protein is CASSQVGRDEQYF. CDR3 sequence (DNA): TGCGCCAGCAGCCAAGTCGGGCGGGACGAGCAGTACTTC.

This sequence joins TRBV9 and TRBJ2-3; D possibly corresponds to TRBD2 (6 bases). V lost 5 bases to trimming and J lost 8 bases, with 18 bases between them. This CDR3 contains 14 residues. In germline, CDR1 is SGDLS, CDR2 YYNGEE. The CDR3 DNA follows: TGTGCCAGCAGTGAGCCGGGACTTGGGAGTACGCAGTATTTT. As protein: CASSEPGLGSTQYF.

The table lists this clone with a few counts. In DNA, the CDR3 is TGCAGCGTTGATGTCCTAGCGGGGGGGAACACCGGGGAGCTGTTTTTT. Its translation is CSVDVLAGGNTGELFF. J is TRBJ2-2 and V is TRBV29-1; 11 bases match TRBD2. This CDR3 has 16 amino acids. From germline, CDR1 is SQVTM and CDR2 ANQGSEA. V lost 3 bases, J lost 1 base, and 4 bases stayed unmatched.

This clone was seen just once. V usage is TRBV13 and J usage is TRBJ2-2; 8 bases are a match to TRBD2. The ends lost 6 bases at V and 1 base at J; junction bases unmatched: 7. CDR3 length equals 16 residues. Germline V gives CDR1 PRHDT, CDR2 FYEKMQ (reference sequence). CDR3 nucleotides: TGTGCCAGCAGTTCCCTCGGGGGGGAGAACACCGGGGAGCTGTTTTTT. It yields the protein CASSSLGGENTGELFF.

This clone was picked up a small number of times. The gene calls are TRBV6-7 and TRBJ2-5; tentatively, D is TRBD2 (6 bases). TRBV6-7 is an ORF, with its function uncertain. V shed 11 bases and J shed 9 bases, with 19 bases lying between them. The CDR3 sequence is 12 residues long. In DNA form, the CDR3 reads TGTGCCCCGGTGAACTCGGGGGTGGCCCAGTACTTC. Amino acid sequence: CAPVNSGVAQYF.

The chain couples TRBV19 to TRBJ1-2, with D possibly being TRBD1 (5 bases). The CDR3 has 14 residues. V shed 5 bases and J shed 8 bases, with 18 bases lying between them. Germline V CDR1 and CDR2: LNHDA, SQIVND (reference sequence). The CDR3 is CASSFSPGLWGYTF. As DNA, the CDR3 is TGTGCCAGTAGTTTTTCGCCAGGGTTGTGGGGCTACACCTTC.

The chain carries TRBV2 and TRBJ2-7; TRBD1 might be the D (5 bases). This CDR3 spans 13 amino acids. Trimming took off 6 bases at V and 2 bases at J, with 11 bases between the two ends. Germline loops: CDR1 SNHLY, CDR2 FYNNEI. The CDR3 nucleotides read TGTGCCAGCAGCGAGACAGTGACCTACGAGCAGTACTTC. It specifies CASSETVTYEQYF. Using reference TRBV2 and TRBJ2-7 for the parts outside the CDR3, the full variable domain is EPEVTQTPSHQVTQMGQEVILRCVPISNHLYFYWYRQILGQKVEFLVSFYNNEISEKSEIFDDQFSVERPDGSNFTLKIRSTKLEDSAMYFCASSETVTYEQYFGPGTRLTVT.

The chain has TRBV4-1 and TRBJ1-2; 7 nucleotides agree with TRBD1. Losses at the gene ends were 4 bases for V and 2 bases for J; bases not matched to a gene: 4. This CDR3 has 14 amino acids. Looked up from germline, CDR1 is MGHRA and CDR2 is YSYEKL. The CDR3 here is CASSREGQNYGYTF. The CDR3 bases are TGCGCCAGCAGCCGAGAGGGACAGAACTATGGCTACACCTTC.